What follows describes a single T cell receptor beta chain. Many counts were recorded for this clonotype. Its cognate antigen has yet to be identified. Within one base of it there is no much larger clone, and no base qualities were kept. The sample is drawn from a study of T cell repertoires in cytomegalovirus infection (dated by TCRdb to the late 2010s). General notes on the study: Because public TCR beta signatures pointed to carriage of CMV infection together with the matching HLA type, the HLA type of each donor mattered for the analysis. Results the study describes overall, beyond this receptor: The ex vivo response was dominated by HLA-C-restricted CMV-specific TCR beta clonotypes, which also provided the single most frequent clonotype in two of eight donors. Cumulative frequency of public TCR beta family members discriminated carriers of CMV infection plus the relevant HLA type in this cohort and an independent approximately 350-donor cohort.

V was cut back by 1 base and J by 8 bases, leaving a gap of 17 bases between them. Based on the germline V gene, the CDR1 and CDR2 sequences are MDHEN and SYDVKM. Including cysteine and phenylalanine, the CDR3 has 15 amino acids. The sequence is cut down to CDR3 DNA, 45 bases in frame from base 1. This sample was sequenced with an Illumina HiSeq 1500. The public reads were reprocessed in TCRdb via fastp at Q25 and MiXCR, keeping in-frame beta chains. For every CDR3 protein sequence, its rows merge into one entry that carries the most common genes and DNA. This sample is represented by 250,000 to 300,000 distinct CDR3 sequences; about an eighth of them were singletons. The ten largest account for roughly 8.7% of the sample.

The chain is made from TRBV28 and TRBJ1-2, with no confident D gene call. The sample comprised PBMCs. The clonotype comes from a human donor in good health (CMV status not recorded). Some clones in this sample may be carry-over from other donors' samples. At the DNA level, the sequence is TGTGCCAGCAGTTTATTCGGCGCGGGCGACGGGGGCTACACCTTC. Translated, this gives CASSLFGAGDGGYTF.